Ten or more counts support the clone carrying this T cell receptor beta chain. What it binds is unknown. The data were obtained in a study of Graves' ophthalmopathy and Graves' hyperthyroidism. This CDR3 contains 14 residues. The V and J ends lost 8 bases and 3 bases respectively, with 16 bases between them. CDR1 and CDR2 from the germline V gene are MNHEY and SVGAGI. From RNA, the CDR3 regions of TCR beta chains were amplified and sequenced. HTBI primers served in a first-round RT-PCR, which a second-round multiplex PCR followed. TCRdb called the multiplex PCR reads again in MiXCR, with one record for every CDR3 protein. The table lists 580,000 or so distinct CDR3 sequences, about 40% of them singletons. Orbital computed tomography and thyroid ultrasound, along with TRAb, serum thyroxine and clinical symptoms, underpinned diagnosis. Overall study findings and caveats: The model flagged ophthalmopathy progression at around 70% sensitivity and 72% to 85% specificity.

The sample consisted of peripheral blood or thyroid tissue (not recorded which). This chain links TRBV6-5 with TRBJ1-2; a possible D gene is TRBD1 (5 bases). The TCR originated in an adult man with Graves' hyperthyroidism. This chain's CDR3 is CASLDPGKDYGYTF. The CDR3 DNA reads as TGTGCCAGCCTTGATCCAGGGAAAGACTATGGCTACACCTTC.